This T cell receptor (beta chain) derives from a study of blood T cells in healthy people across ages. V was cut by 1 base and J by 3 bases, with 16 bases left in between. The CDR3 spans 16 residues. The V gene's germline CDR1 is DFQATT and CDR2 SNEGSKA (reference sequence). Next came a second PCR, run for about 7 to 12 cycles, which used a sample-barcoded 5' primer along with a J-beta primer mix. TCRdb called the 5' RACE reads again in MiXCR, with one record for every CDR3 protein. The table lists 750,000 to 850,000 distinct CDR3 sequences, 25% of them singletons. These data also featured in a second study, about T cells of mothers and their children. From that second work: Persistent microchimeric T cell clones were sought, and none were detected.

This clonotype was obtained from a boy between 5 and 17 years old in good health. Material for sequencing was blood. The genes are TRBV20-1 and TRBJ2-1; the D gene could be TRBD1 or TRBD2 (6 bases each). DNA for the CDR3: TGCAGTGCTAGAGGTACCGGCAGGGGAGGCTACAATGAGCAGTTCTTC. Translation gives CSARGTGRGGYNEQFF.